Sequencing of this T cell receptor beta chain was carried out in a study of memory CD4+ T cells and cytomegalovirus serostatus. Findings and caveats of the study: The CMV-associated TCR signature appears largely within the CD4+ memory repertoire. CD4+ memory repertoires contained about 40% of the roughly 160 reported CMV TCRbeta sequences.

Single viable CD3+CD4+CD8-CD45RO+ cells were sorted as the memory CD4+ T cells. CMV serostatus came from serum IgG against pp150, pp28, p38, p52. The CDR3 length is 13 residues. V trimming: 5 bases; J trimming: 9 bases; junction bases outside the gene matches: 10. Germline loops: CDR1 SEHNR, CDR2 FQNEAQ (reference sequence). As regards this clone: Its target is not known.

Assay: immunoSEQ multiplex PCR; the TCRdb copy retains only in-frame clones and omits some. The table lists about 67,000 clones, roughly 76% of them singletons. The sequence came from an adult in good health and CMV-seropositive. Material for sequencing was memory CD4+ T cells from blood. V usage is TRBV7-9 and J usage is TRBJ2-7; 7 nucleotides align to TRBD1. CDR3 coding DNA: TGTGCCAGCAGCGGGGGACAGCCAGCATGGCAGTACTTC. It translates to CASSGGQPAWQYF.